A selection of T cell receptor beta chains follows, all from one sample in a study of breast tumors, draining lymph nodes, adjacent tissues. Each CDR3 protein is one row after TCRdb ran MiXCR on the multiplex PCR reads. The data hold about 200,000 distinct CDR3 sequences, with approximately 31% observed a single time. The sample taken for sequencing was axillary lymph node tissue. These receptors were obtained from a female donor with breast cancer. Some clones in this sample may be carry-over from other donors' samples. The CDR3 runs from the conserved cysteine through the conserved F or W. A D gene is named only where the DNA matches it firmly. Part of the rows lack a size; the others show once, few, many or a class for expanded clones.

D: TRBD2
J: TRBJ2-1
V: TRBV2
size: .
CDR3: CASREGLAAYNEQFF
DNA: TGTGCCAGCAGGGAAGGACTAGCGGCCTACAATGAGCAGTTCTTC

D: .
J: TRBJ2-1
V: TRBV5-1
size: many
CDR3: CASSQQSRGNEQFF
DNA: TGCGCCAGCAGCCAGCAATCACGGGGCAATGAGCAGTTCTTC

D: .
J: TRBJ1-1
V: TRBV20-1
size: .
CDR3: CSASGRGDGNEAFF
DNA: TGCAGTGCTAGCGGTCGCGGGGATGGCAATGAAGCTTTCTTT

D: .
J: TRBJ1-5
V: TRBV20-1
size: many
CDR3: CSARGPLGISNQPQHF
DNA: TGCAGTGCTAGGGGTCCGCTCGGGATTAGCAATCAGCCCCAGCATTTT

D: .
J: TRBJ2-5
V: TRBV29-1
size: many
CDR3: CSVEVGVETQYF
DNA: TGCAGCGTTGAGGTGGGTGTGGAGACCCAGTACTTC

D: TRBD2
J: TRBJ2-4
V: TRBV20-1
size: few
CDR3: CSAASGSKNIQYF
DNA: TGCAGTGCTGCTAGCGGGTCCAAAAACATTCAGTACTTC

D: .
J: TRBJ2-1
V: TRBV9
size: many
CDR3: CASSVSETYNEQFF
DNA: TGTGCCAGCAGCGTATCGGAGACCTACAATGAGCAGTTCTTC

D: TRBD2
J: TRBJ2-5
V: TRBV29-1
size: many
CDR3: CSVERGGGLDVETQYF
DNA: TGCAGCGTTGAACGGGGGGGGGGGTTGGACGTCGAGACCCAGTACTTC

D: .
J: TRBJ2-3
V: TRBV6-1
size: .
CDR3: CASSEAEDAQYF
DNA: TGTGCCAGCAGTGAAGCGGAGGATGCGCAGTATTTT

D: TRBD2
J: TRBJ2-2
V: TRBV4-1
size: many
CDR3: CASSSVSGGARAGELFF
DNA: TGCGCCAGCAGCTCAGTTAGCGGGGGGGCCAGGGCCGGGGAGCTGTTTTTT

D: TRBD2
J: TRBJ2-3
V: TRBV20-1
size: .
CDR3: CSARDGRGVPNTDTQYF
DNA: TGCAGTGCTAGAGATGGCCGGGGGGTACCGAACACAGATACGCAGTATTTT

D: .
J: TRBJ2-7
V: TRBV15
size: many
CDR3: CATSAGASYEQYF
DNA: TGTGCCACCTCGGCGGGGGCCTCCTACGAGCAGTACTTC

D: TRBD1
J: TRBJ1-2
V: TRBV7-2
size: many
CDR3: CASSLGKGQGAAFTF
DNA: TGTGCCAGCAGCTTAGGGAAGGGACAGGGGGCGGCGTTCACCTTC

D: .
J: TRBJ1-2
V: TRBV5-5
size: .
CDR3: CASSLWLAERMSYTF
DNA: TGTGCCAGCAGCTTGTGGCTAGCGGAGCGGATGAGCTACACCTTC

D: .
J: TRBJ2-1
V: TRBV11-2
size: many
CDR3: CASSLWKTTHNEQFF
DNA: TGTGCCAGCAGCTTATGGAAAACTACCCACAATGAGCAGTTCTTC

D: TRBD1
J: TRBJ2-3
V: TRBV20-1
size: many
CDR3: CSAVRQGTSTDTQYF
DNA: TGCAGTGCTGTCAGACAGGGGACTAGCACAGATACGCAGTATTTT

D: .
J: TRBJ1-1
V: TRBV20-1
size: .
CDR3: CSAREGVSPAEAFF
DNA: TGCAGTGCTAGAGAGGGGGTATCCCCCGCTGAAGCTTTCTTT